The clone carrying this T cell receptor beta chain appeared many times. Its cognate antigen is unknown. Losses at the gene ends were 6 bases for V and 5 bases for J; bases not matched to a gene: 17. This CDR3 is 17 amino acids long. CDR1 is SQVTM and CDR2 is ANQGSEA in the germline V gene. A second PCR, run for about 6 to 11 cycles, used a sample-barcoded 5' primer plus a J-beta primer mix. Paired-end reads containing CDR3 totaled no fewer than 2.5 million for each sample. TCRdb processed the 5' RACE reads anew with MiXCR; each CDR3 protein has one entry. The sample lists 1 million to 1.2 million distinct CDR3 sequences, about two fifths seen once, with about an eighth in the top ten. The data stem from a study of blood T cells in healthy people across ages. Findings and caveats of the study: A strong correlation was seen between TCR beta diversity and naive T cell percentage. Whereas aged donors had fewer naive CD4+ cells, long-lived donors had more of them and higher diversity.

The chain carries TRBV29-1 and TRBJ1-5, with 9 bases that match TRBD1. Sequenced material: blood. The sequence came from a man aged 18-30 years in good health. The CDR3 region has the DNA TGCAGCGTGACGTCGGACAGGGGCGATAGGGGCTATCAGCCCCAGCATTTT. Translation gives CSVTSDRGDRGYQPQHF.